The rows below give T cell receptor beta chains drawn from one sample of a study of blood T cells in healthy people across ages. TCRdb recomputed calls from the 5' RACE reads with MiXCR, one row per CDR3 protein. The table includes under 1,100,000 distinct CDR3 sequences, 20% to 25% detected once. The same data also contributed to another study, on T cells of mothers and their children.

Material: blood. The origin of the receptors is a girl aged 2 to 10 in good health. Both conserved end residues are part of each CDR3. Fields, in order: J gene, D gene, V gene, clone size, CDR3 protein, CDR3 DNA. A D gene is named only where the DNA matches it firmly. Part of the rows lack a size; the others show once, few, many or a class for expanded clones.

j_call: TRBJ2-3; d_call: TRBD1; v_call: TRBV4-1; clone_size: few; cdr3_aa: CASSQVDREDTDTQYF; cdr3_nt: TGCGCCAGCAGCCAAGTGGACAGGGAAGACACAGATACGCAGTATTTT
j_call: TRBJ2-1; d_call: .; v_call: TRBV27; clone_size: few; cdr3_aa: CASSWDFQEQFF; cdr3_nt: TGTGCCAGCAGTTGGGACTTTCAAGAGCAGTTCTTC
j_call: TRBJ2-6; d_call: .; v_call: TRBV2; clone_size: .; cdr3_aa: CAGRGRGANVLTF; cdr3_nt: TGTGCCGGGAGGGGGCGTGGGGCCAACGTCCTGACTTTC
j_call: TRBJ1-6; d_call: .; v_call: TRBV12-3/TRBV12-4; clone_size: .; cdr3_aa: CASSRRQATGSPLHF; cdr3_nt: TGTGCCAGCAGTCGCAGACAGGCCACGGGCTCACCCCTCCACTTT
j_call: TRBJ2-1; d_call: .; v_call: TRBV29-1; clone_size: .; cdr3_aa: CSAELLAYNEQFF; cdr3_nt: TGCAGCGCTGAACTACTGGCTTACAATGAGCAGTTCTTC
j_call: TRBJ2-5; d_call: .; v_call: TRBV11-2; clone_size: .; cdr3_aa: CASSLNAGKETQYF; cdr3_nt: TGTGCCAGCAGCTTAAACGCAGGGAAAGAGACCCAGTACTTC
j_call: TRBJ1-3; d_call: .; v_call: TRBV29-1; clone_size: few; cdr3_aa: CSAEDGNSGNTIYF; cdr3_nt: TGCAGCGCCGAGGACGGCAACTCTGGAAACACCATATATTTT
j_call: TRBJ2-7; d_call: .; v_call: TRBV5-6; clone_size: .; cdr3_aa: CASSVGRGHEQYF; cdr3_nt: TGTGCCAGCAGTGTCGGCAGGGGTCACGAGCAGTACTTC
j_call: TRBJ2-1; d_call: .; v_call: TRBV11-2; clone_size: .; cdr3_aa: CASSLEDLYWDEQFF; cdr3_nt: TGTGCCAGCAGCTTAGAGGACCTCTACTGGGATGAGCAGTTCTTC
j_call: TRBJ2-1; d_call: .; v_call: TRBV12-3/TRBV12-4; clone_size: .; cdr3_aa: CASSFRKGEQFF; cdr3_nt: TGTGCCAGCAGTTTCCGGAAGGGTGAGCAGTTCTTC
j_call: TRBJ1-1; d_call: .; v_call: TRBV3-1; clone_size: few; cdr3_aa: CASSPIGGMGTEAFF; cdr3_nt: TGTGCCAGCAGCCCTATTGGGGGGATGGGCACTGAAGCTTTCTTT
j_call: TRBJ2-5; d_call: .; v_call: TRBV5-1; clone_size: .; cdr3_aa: CASNPDGAWETQYF; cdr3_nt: TGCGCCAGCAACCCGGACGGGGCCTGGGAGACCCAGTACTTC
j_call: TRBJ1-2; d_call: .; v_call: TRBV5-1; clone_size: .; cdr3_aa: CASTVQGNYGYTF; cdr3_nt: TGCGCCAGCACCGTCCAGGGAAACTATGGCTACACCTTC
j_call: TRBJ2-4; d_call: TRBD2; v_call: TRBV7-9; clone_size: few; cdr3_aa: CASSSLTSGEAKNIQYF; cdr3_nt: TGTGCCAGCAGCTCTTTAACTAGCGGGGAAGCCAAAAACATTCAGTACTTC
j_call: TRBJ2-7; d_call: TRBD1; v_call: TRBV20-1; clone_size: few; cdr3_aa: CSARDTGVSYEQYF; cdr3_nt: TGCAGTGCTAGAGATACAGGGGTCAGCTACGAGCAGTACTTC
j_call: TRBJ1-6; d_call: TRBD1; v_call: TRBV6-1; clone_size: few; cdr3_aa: CASIKAPTGVGNSPLHF; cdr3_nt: TGTGCCAGCATTAAAGCCCCAACAGGGGTTGGCAATTCACCCCTCCACTTT
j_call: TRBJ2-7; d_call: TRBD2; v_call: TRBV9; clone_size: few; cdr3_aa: CASSVHPGGSEQYF; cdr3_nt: TGTGCCAGCAGCGTACACCCGGGAGGGAGCGAGCAGTACTTC
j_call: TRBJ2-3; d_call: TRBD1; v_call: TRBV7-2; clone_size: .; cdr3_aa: CASSLGQINTDTQYF; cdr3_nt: TGTGCCAGCAGCCTGGGACAGATCAACACAGATACGCAGTATTTT
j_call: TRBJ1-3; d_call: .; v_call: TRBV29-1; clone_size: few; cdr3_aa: CSVALMAGNTIYF; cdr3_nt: TGCAGCGTTGCTCTCATGGCCGGAAACACCATATATTTT
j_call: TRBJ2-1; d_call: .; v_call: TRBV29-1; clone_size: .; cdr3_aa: CSVGLGGTYNEQFF; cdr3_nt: TGCAGCGTTGGGTTAGGGGGGACCTACAATGAGCAGTTCTTC
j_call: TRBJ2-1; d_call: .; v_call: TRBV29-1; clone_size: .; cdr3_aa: CSVETGLISYNEQFF; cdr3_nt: TGCAGCGTCGAAACCGGACTTATCTCCTACAATGAGCAGTTCTTC
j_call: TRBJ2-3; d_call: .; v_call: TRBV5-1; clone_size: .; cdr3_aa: CASRLLTSTDTQYF; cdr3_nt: TGCGCCAGCAGACTTCTAACTAGCACAGATACGCAGTATTTT
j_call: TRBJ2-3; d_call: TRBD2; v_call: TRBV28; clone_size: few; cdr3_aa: CASSLTSGRAPPDTQYF; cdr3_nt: TGTGCCAGCAGTTTGACTAGCGGGAGGGCCCCGCCAGATACGCAGTATTTT
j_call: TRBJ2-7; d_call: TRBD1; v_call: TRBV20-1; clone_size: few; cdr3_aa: CSARDPGQGINEQYF; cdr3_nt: TGCAGTGCTAGAGATCCGGGACAGGGGATCAACGAGCAGTACTTC
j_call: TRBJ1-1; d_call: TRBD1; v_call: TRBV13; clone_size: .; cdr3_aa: CASSFLGTGKTEAFF; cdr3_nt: TGTGCCAGCAGTTTTCTAGGGACAGGGAAGACTGAAGCTTTCTTT
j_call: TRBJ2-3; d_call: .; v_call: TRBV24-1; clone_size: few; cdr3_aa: CATRSGRAASDTQYF; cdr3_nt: TGTGCCACCAGGAGCGGTAGGGCCGCCTCGGATACGCAGTATTTT
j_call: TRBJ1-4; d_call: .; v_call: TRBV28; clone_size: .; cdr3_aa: CASSLPGFATNEKLFF; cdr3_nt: TGTGCCAGCAGTTTACCGGGGTTTGCAACTAATGAAAAACTGTTTTTT
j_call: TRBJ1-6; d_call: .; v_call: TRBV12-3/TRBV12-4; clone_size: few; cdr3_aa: CASSLRGADNSPLHF; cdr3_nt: TGTGCCAGCAGTTTGAGGGGCGCCGATAATTCACCCCTCCACTTT
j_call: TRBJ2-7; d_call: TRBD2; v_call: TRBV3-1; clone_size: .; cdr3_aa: CASSQDRLARYEQYF; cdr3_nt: TGTGCCAGCAGCCAAGATCGACTAGCAAGGTACGAGCAGTACTTC
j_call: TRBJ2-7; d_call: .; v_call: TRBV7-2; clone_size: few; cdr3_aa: CASSQEYLSSYEQYF; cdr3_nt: TGTGCCAGCAGCCAAGAGTACTTAAGCTCCTACGAGCAGTACTTC
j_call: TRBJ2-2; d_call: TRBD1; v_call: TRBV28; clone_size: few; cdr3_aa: CASSPMDRINTGELFF; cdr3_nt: TGTGCCAGCAGCCCTATGGACAGGATTAACACCGGGGAGCTGTTTTTT
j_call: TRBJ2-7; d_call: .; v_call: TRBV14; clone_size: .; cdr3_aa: CASSQFEGPTYEQYF; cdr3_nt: TGTGCCAGCAGCCAATTTGAGGGCCCAACCTACGAGCAGTACTTC
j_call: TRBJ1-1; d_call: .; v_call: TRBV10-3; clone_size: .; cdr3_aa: CAISESTRDKAFF; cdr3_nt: TGTGCCATCAGTGAGTCGACTAGGGACAAAGCTTTCTTT
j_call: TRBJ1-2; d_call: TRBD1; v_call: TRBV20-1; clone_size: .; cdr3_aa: CSAEGNRGDYGYTF; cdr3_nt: TGCAGTGCTGAAGGGAACAGGGGGGACTATGGCTACACCTTC
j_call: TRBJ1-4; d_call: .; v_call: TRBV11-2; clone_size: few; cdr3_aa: CASSFYSSTNEKLFF; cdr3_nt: TGTGCCAGCAGCTTTTACAGCTCAACTAATGAAAAACTGTTTTTT
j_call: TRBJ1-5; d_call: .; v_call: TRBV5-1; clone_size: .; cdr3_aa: CASSLAGHNNQPQHF; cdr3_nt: TGCGCCAGCAGCTTGGCAGGGCACAACAATCAGCCCCAGCATTTT
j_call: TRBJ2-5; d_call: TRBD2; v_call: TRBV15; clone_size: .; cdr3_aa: CATSTTAGDDLSETQYF; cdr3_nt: TGTGCCACCAGTACGACAGCGGGGGACGATCTGTCCGAGACCCAGTACTTC
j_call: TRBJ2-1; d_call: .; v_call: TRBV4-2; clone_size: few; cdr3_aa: CASSQQPSSYNEQFF; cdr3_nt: TGTGCCAGCAGCCAACAGCCTAGCTCCTACAATGAGCAGTTCTTC
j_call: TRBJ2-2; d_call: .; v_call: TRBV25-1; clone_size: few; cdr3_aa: CASSDSTRPGELFF; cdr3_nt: TGTGCCAGCAGTGACTCAACCCGGCCGGGGGAGCTGTTTTTT
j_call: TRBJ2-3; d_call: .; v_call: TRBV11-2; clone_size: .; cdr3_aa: CASLWGGAKTSPFFRTDTQYF; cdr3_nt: TGTGCCAGCCTCTGGGGGGGCGCGAAAACTAGTCCCTTTTTCCGCACAGATACGCAGTATTTT
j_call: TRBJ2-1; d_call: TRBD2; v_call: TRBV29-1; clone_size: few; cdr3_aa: CSVTSGRYNEQFF; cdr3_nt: TGCAGCGTAACTAGCGGGAGGTACAATGAGCAGTTCTTC
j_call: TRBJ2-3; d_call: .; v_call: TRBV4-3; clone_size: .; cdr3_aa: CASSQGFTQYF; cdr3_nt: TGCGCCAGCAGCCAGGGTTTCACGCAGTATTTT
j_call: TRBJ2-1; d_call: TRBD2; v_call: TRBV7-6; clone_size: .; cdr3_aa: CASSRDGWSGGRDEQFF; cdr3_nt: TGTGCCAGCAGCCGCGACGGATGGAGCGGGGGAAGGGATGAGCAGTTCTTC
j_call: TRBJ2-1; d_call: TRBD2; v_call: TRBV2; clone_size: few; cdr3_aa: CARIRDYFNNEQFF; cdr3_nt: TGTGCCAGGATCCGGGACTACTTCAACAATGAGCAGTTCTTC
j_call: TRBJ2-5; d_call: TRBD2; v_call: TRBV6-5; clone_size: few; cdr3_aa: CASKGGLAQETQYF; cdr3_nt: TGTGCCAGCAAGGGGGGACTAGCCCAAGAGACCCAGTACTTC
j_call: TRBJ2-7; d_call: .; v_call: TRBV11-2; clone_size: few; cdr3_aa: CASSLVLSYEQYF; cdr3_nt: TGTGCCAGCAGCTTAGTCCTCTCCTACGAGCAGTACTTC
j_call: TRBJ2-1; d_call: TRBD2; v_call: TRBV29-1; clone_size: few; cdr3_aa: CSVLGLAGKNEQFF; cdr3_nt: TGCAGCGTTCTGGGGTTAGCGGGGAAGAATGAGCAGTTCTTC
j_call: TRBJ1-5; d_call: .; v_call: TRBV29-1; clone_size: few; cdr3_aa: CSALAGGNQPQHF; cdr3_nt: TGCAGTGCCCTTGCGGGGGGGAATCAGCCCCAGCATTTT
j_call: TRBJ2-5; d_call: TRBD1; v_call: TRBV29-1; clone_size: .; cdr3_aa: CSIPYRGQETQYF; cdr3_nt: TGCAGCATCCCCTACAGGGGACAAGAGACCCAGTACTTC
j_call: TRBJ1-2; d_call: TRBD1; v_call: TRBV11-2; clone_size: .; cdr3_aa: CASSLGGQGAFGYTF; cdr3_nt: TGTGCCAGCAGCTTAGGGGGACAGGGGGCTTTTGGCTACACCTTC
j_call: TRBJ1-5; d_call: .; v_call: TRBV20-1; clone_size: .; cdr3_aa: CSAPGTSIPQHF; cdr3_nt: TGCAGTGCTCCCGGGACCTCCATTCCCCAGCATTTT
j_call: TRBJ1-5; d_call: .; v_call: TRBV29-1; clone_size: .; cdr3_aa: CSPLRGQPQHF; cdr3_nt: TGCAGCCCTCTCCGGGGGCAGCCCCAGCATTTT
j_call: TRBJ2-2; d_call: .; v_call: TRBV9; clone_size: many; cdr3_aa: CASSVAGVSLGGTGELFF; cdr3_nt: TGTGCCAGCAGCGTAGCTGGAGTGTCGTTGGGGGGCACCGGGGAGCTGTTTTTT
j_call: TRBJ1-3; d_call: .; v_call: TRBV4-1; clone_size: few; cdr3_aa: CASSQDGEGWNTIYF; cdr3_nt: TGCGCCAGCAGCCAAGATGGGGAGGGGTGGAACACCATATATTTT